This T cell receptor beta chain was sequenced during a study of cytomegalovirus exposure and HLA in healthy donors. The PCR was carried out with 60 Vbeta primers and 13 Jbeta primers. TCRdb's table, derived via immunoSEQ multiplex PCR, lists solely in-frame clones and lacks some. The sample carries under 150,000 clones, roughly 72% recorded once. Unmatched junction bases numbered 16, after V lost 4 bases and J lost 14 bases. Germline V lookup: CDR1 SGHRS, CDR2 YFSETQ. This CDR3 has 15 residues. This clone was seen only a few times. The sequence was collected from a woman aged 40 to 49 in good health and CMV-seropositive. This chain connects TRBV5-1 to TRBJ2-1, with 9 bases that match TRBD1. Sequenced: PBMCs. The DNA of the CDR3 is TGCGCCAGCAGCGATGGGACAGGGTTTAAAAGGTCTGAGTTCTTC. Protein product: CASSDGTGFKRSEFF.